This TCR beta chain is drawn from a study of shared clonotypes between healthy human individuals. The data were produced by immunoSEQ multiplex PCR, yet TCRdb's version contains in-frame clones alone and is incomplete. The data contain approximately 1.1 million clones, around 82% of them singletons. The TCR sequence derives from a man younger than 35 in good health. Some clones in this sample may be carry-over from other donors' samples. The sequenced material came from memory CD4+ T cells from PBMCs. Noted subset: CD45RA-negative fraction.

CDR3 in DNA: TGTGCCAGCAGCTTGGACAGGGGGCGTACTACTCGAGCTTTCTTT. Protein sequence: CASSLDRGRTTRAFF. The chain joins TRBV7-2 to TRBJ1-1, with 11 bases identical to TRBD1. This CDR3 has 15 residues. Trimming took 3 bases from V and 10 from J; bases not matched to a gene: 10. The germline V gene encodes CDR1 SGHTA and CDR2 FQGNSA.